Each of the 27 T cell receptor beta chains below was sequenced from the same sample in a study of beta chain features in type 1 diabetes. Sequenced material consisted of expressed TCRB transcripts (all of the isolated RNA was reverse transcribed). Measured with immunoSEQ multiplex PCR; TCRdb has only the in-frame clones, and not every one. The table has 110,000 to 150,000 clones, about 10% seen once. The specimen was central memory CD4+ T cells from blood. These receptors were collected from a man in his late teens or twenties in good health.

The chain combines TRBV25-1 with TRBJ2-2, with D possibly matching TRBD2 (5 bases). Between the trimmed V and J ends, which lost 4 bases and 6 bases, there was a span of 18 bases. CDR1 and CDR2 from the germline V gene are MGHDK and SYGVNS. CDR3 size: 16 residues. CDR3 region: CASSGYGSLGAGELFF. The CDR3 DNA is TGTGCCAGCAGTGGTTATGGGAGCTTGGGTGCCGGGGAGCTGTTTTTT.

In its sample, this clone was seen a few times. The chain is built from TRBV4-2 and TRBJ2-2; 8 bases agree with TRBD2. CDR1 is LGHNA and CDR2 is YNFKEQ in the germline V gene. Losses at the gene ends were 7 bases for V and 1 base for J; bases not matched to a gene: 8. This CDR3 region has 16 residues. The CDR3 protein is CASTRGGGGNTGELFF. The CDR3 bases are TGTGCCAGCACCCGGGGGGGCGGGGGGAACACCGGGGAGCTGTTTTTT.

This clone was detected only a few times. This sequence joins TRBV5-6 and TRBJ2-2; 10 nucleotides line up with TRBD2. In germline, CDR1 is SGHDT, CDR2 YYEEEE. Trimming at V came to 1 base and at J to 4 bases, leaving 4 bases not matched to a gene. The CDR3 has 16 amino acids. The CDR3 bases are TGTGCCAGCAGCTTGTTTAGCGGGGGGTTCACCGGGGAGCTGTTTTTT. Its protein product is CASSLFSGGFTGELFF. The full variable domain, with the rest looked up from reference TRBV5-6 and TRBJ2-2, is DAGVTQSPTHLIKTRGQQVTLRCSPKSGHDTVSWYQQALGQGPQFIFQYYEEEERQRGNFPDRFSGHQFPNYSSELNVNALLLGDSALYLCASSLFSGGFTGELFFGEGSRLTVL.

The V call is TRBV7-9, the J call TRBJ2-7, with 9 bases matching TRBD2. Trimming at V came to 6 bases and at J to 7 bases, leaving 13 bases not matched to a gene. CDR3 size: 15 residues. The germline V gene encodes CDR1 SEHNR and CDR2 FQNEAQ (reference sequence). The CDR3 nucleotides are TGTGCCAGCAGTAAAGCTAGCGGGGCTCAGAAGGAGCAGTACTTC. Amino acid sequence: CASSKASGAQKEQYF.

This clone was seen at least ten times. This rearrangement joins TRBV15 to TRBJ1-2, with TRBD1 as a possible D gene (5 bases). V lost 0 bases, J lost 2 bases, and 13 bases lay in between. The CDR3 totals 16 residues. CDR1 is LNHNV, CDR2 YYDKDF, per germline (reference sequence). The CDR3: CATSRDSMTANYGYTF. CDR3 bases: TGTGCCACCAGCAGAGATTCGATGACAGCGAACTATGGCTACACCTTC.

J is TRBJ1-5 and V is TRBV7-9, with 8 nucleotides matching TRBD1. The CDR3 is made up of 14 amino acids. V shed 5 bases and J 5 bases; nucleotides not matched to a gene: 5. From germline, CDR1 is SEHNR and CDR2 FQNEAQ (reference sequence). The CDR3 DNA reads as TGTGCCAGCAGCGTACAGGGGGGAGATCAGCCCCAGCATTTT. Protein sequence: CASSVQGGDQPQHF.

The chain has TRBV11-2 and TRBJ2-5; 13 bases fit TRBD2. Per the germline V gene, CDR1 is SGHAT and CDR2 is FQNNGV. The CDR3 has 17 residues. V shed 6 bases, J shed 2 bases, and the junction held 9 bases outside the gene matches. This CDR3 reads CASRRVRLAGGQETQYF. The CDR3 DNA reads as TGTGCCAGCAGGAGGGTCCGACTAGCGGGGGGACAAGAGACCCAGTACTTC.

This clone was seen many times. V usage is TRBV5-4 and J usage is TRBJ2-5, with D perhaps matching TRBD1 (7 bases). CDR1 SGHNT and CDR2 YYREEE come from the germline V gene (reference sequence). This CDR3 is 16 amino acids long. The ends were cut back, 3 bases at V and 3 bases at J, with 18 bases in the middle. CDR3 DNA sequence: TGTGCCAGCAGCTCCACCGCCACAGGGGAGGAAGAGACCCAGTACTTC. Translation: CASSSTATGEEETQYF.

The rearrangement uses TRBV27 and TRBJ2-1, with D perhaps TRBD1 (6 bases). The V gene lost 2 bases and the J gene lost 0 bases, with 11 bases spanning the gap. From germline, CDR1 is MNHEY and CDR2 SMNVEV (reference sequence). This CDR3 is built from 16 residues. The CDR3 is CASSLRTDLSYNEQFF. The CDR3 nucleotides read TGTGCCAGCAGTTTACGGACAGATCTCTCCTACAATGAGCAGTTCTTC.

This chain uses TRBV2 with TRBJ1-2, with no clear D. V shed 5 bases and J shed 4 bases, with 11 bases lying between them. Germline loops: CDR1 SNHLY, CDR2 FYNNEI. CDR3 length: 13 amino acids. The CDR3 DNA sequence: TGTGCCAGCAGTTTACAGAGGGTCTATGGCTACACCTTC. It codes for CASSLQRVYGYTF.

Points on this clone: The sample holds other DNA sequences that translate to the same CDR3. This chain's CDR3 is CASSPRTGGTYEQYF. The CDR3 coding sequence is TGTGCCAGCTCCCCTAGGACAGGGGGCACTTACGAGCAGTACTTC. This chain uses TRBV18 with TRBJ2-7; the match to TRBD1 covers 11 bases. The CDR3 is 15 amino acids. The V gene end was trimmed by 6 bases and the J gene end by 4 bases; junction bases not matched to a gene: 8. CDR1 is KGHSH and CDR2 is LQKENI in the germline V gene.

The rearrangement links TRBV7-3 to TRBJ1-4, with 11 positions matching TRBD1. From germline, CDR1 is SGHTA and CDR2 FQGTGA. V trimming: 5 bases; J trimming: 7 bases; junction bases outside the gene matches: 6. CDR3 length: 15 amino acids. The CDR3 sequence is CASSQTGTGGEKLFF. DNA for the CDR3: TGTGCCAGCAGCCAAACCGGGACAGGGGGTGAAAAACTGTTTTTT.

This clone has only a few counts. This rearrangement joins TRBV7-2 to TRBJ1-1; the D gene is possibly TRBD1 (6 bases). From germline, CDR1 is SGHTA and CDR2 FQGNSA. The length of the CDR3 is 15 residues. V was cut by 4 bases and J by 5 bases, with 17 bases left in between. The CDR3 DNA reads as TGTGCCAGCAGCTCCCCGACAGGATGGGGGACTGAAGCTTTCTTT. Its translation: CASSSPTGWGTEAFF. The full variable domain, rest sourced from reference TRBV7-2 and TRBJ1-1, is GAGVSQSPSNKVTEKGKDVELRCDPISGHTALYWYRQSLGQGLEFLIYFQGNSAPDKSGLPSDRFSAERTGGSVSTLTIQRTQQEDSAVYLCASSSPTGWGTEAFFGQGTRLTVV.

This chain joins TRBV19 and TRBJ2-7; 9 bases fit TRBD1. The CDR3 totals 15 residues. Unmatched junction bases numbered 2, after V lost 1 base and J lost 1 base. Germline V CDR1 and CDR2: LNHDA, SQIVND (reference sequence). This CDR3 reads CASSIGQGGSYEQYF. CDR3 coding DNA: TGTGCCAGTAGTATAGGACAGGGGGGGTCCTACGAGCAGTACTTC.

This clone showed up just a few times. The CDR3 sequence: CASSIQGGGYGYTF. In DNA, the CDR3 is TGTGCCAGCAGCATACAGGGTGGAGGCTATGGCTACACCTTC. The chain has TRBV6-6 and TRBJ1-2; D is possibly TRBD1 (6 bases). This CDR3 is built from 14 residues. Trimming cost V 6 bases and J 4 bases, with 15 bases left between them. CDR1 is MNHNY, CDR2 SVGAGI, per germline (reference sequence).

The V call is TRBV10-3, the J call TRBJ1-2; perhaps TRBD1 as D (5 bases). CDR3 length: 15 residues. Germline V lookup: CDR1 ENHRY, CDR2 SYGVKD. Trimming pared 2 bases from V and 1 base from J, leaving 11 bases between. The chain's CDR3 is CAISERGGDNYGYTF. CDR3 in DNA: TGTGCCATCAGTGAGAGGGGCGGGGATAACTATGGCTACACCTTC.

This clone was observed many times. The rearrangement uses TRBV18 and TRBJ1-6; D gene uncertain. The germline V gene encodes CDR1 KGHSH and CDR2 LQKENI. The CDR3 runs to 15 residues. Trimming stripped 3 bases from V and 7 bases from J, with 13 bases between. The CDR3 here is CASSPQQSTNSPLHF. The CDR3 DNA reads TGTGCCAGCTCACCCCAACAGAGCACCAATTCACCCCTCCACTTT. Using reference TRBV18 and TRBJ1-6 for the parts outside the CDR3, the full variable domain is NAGVMQNPRHLVRRRGQEARLRCSPMKGHSHVYWYRQLPEEGLKFMVYLQKENIIDESGMPKERFSAEFPKEGPSILRIQQVVRGDSAAYFCASSPQQSTNSPLHFGNGTRLTVT.

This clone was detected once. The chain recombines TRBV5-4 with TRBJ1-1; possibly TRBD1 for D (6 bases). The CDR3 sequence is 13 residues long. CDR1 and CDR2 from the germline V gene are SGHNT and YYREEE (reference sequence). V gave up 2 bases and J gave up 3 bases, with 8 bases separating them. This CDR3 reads CASSFDRYTEAFF. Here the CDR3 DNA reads TGTGCCAGCAGCTTTGACAGGTACACTGAAGCTTTCTTT. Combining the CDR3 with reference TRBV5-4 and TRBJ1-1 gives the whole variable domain ETGVTQSPTHLIKTRGQQVTLRCSSQSGHNTVSWYQQALGQGPQFIFQYYREEENGRGNFPPRFSGLQFPNYSSELNVNALELDDSALYLCASSFDRYTEAFFGQGTRLTVV.

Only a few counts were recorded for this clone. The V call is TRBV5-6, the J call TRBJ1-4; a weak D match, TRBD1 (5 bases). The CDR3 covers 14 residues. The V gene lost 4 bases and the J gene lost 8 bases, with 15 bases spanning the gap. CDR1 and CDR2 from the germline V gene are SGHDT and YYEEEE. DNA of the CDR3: TGTGCCAGCAGCAGGGGAAGTCTGCGGGAAAAACTGTTTTTT. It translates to CASSRGSLREKLFF.

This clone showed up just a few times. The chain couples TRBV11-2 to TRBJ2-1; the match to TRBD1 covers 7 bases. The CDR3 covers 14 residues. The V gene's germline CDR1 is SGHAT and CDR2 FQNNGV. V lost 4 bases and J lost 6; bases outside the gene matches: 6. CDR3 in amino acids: CASSSPRQGNEQFF. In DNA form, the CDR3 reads TGTGCCAGCAGCTCTCCCAGACAGGGCAATGAGCAGTTCTTC.

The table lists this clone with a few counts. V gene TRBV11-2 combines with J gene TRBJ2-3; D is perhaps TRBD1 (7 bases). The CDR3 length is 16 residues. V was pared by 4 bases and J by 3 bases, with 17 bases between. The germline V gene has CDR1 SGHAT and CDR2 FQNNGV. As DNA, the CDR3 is TGTGCCAGCAGCTCAGGCAGGGGGGCGGCGACAGATACGCAGTATTTT. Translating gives CASSSGRGAATDTQYF.

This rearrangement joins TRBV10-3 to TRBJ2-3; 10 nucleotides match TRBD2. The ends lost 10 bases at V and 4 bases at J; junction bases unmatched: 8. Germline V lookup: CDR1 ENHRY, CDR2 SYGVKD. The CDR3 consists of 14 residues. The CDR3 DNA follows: TGTGCCACCCGGAGCGGGGGGGCATCAGATACGCAGTATTTT. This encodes CATRSGGASDTQYF.

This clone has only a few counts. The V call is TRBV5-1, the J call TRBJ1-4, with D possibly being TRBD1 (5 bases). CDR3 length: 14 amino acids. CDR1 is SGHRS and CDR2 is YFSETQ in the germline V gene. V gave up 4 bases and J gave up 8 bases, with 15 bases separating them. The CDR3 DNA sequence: TGCGCCAGCAGCCCGACAGTTGGAGGGGAAAAACTGTTTTTT. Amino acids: CASSPTVGGEKLFF.

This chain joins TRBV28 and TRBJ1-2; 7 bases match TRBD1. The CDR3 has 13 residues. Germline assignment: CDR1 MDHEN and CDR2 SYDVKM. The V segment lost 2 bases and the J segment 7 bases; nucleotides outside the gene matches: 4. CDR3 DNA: TGTGCCAGCAGTTTAATTAGGGGGCCTGGCTACACCTTC. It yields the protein CASSLIRGPGYTF.

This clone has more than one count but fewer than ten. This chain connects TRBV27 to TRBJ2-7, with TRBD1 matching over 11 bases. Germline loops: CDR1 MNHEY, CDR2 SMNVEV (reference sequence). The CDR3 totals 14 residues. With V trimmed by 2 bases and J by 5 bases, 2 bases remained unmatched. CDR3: CASSLRTGGDEQYF. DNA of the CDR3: TGTGCCAGCAGTTTAAGGACAGGGGGCGACGAGCAGTACTTC.

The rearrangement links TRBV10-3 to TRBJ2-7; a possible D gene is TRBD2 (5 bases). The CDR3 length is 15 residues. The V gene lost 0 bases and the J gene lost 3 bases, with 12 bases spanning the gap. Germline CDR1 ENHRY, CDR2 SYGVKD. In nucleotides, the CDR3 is TGTGCCATCAGTGAGTCGAACGTTGGAGGCTACGAGCAGTACTTC. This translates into CAISESNVGGYEQYF.

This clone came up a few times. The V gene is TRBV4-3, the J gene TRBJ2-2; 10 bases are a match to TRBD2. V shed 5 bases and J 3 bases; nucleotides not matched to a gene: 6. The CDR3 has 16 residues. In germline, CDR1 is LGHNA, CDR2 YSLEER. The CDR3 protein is CASSSERGGDTGELFF. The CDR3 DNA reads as TGCGCCAGCAGCTCTGAGCGGGGGGGCGACACCGGGGAGCTGTTTTTT.